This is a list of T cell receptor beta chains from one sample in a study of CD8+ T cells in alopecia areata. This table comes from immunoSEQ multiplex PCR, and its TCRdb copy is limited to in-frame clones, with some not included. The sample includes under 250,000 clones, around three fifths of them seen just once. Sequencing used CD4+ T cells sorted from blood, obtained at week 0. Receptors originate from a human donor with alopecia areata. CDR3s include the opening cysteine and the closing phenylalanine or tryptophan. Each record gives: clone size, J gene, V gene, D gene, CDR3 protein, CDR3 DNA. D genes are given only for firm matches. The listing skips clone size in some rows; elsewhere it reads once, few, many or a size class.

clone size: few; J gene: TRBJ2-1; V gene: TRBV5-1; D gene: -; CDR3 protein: CASSPSGNNEQFF; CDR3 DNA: TGCGCCAGCAGCCCCAGCGGCAACAATGAGCAGTTCTTC
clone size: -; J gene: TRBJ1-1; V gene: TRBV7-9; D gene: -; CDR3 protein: CASSHPHTEAFF; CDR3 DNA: TGTGCCAGCAGCCACCCCCACACTGAAGCTTTCTTT
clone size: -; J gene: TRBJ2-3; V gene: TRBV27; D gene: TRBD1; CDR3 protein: CASRDRAGGTDTQYF; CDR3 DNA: TGTGCCAGCAGGGACAGGGCTGGAGGGACAGATACGCAGTATTTT
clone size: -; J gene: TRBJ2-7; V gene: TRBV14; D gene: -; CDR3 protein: CASSRTALTYEQYF; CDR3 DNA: TGTGCCAGCAGCCGGACCGCGTTAACCTACGAGCAGTACTTC
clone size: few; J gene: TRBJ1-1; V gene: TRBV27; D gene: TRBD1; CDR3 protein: CASSSTRQGAMGAFF; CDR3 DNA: TGTGCCAGCAGTTCCACTCGACAGGGGGCGATGGGTGCTTTCTTT
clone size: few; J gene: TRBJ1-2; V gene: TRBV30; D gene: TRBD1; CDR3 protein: CAWNSGQGGYGYTF; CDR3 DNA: TGTGCCTGGAACTCGGGACAGGGGGGCTATGGCTACACCTTC
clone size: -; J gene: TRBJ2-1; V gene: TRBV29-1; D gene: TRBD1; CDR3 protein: CSVRDRPYYNEQFF; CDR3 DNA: TGCAGCGTCCGGGACAGGCCTTACTACAATGAGCAGTTCTTC
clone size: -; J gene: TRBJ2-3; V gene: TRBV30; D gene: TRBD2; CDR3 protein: CAWTLWLAGGDTQYF; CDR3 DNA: TGTGCCTGGACCCTCTGGCTAGCGGGTGGTGATACGCAGTATTTT
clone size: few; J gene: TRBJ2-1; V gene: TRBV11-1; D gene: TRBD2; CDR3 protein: CASSLGAGTAAGNEQFF; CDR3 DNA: TGTGCCAGCAGCTTAGGAGCGGGGACGGCGGCGGGTAATGAGCAGTTCTTC
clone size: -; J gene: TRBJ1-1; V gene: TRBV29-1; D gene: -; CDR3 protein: CSVAPGHANTEAFF; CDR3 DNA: TGCAGCGTTGCCCCGGGACATGCGAACACTGAAGCTTTCTTT
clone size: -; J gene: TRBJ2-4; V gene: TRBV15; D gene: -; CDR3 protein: CATSQRGGGNIQYF; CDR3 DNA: TGTGCCACCAGCCAAAGGGGTGGGGGGAACATTCAGTACTTC
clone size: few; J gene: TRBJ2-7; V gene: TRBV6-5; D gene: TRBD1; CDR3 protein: CASKRQGSIYEQYF; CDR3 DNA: TGTGCCAGCAAGCGACAGGGTTCAATTTACGAGCAGTACTTC
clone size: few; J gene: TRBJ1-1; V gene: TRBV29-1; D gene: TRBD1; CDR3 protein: CSVGGQGRGGNTEAFF; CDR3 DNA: TGCAGCGTTGGAGGACAGGGCAGGGGAGGGAACACTGAAGCTTTCTTT
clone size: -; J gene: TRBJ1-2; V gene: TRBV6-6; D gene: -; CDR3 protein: CASSPQGSAGYTF; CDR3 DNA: TGTGCCAGCAGCCCCCAAGGTTCGGCTGGCTACACCTTC
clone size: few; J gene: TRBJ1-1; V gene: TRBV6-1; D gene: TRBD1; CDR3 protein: CASSEVQGDREAFF; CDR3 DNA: TGTGCCAGCAGTGAGGTCCAGGGGGACAGGGAAGCTTTCTTT
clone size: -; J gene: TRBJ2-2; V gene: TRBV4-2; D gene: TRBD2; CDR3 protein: CASSPLGLLAGLNPGELFF; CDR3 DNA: TGTGCCAGCAGCCCCCTCGGATTACTAGCGGGTTTGAACCCCGGGGAGCTGTTTTTT
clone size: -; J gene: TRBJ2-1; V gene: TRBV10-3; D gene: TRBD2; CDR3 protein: CAISGRMENEQFF; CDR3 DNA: TGTGCCATCAGCGGGAGGATGGAGAATGAGCAGTTCTTC
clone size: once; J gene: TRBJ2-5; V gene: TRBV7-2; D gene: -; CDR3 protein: CASTTGGVPETQYF; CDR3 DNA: TGTGCCAGCACCACGGGCGGCGTTCCGGAGACCCAGTACTTC
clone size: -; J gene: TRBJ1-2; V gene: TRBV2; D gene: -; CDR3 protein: CASTPDPPNYGYTF; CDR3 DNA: TGTGCCAGCACCCCGGACCCCCCTAACTATGGCTACACCTTC
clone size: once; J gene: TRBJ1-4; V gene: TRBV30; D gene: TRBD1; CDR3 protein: CAWSVPGTARNEKLFF; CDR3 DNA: TGTGCCTGGAGTGTGCCAGGGACAGCCAGAAATGAAAAACTGTTTTTT
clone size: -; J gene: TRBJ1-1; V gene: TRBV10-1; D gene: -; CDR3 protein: CASSESRARGAFF; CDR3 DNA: TGCGCCAGCAGTGAGTCGCGGGCGCGGGGAGCTTTCTTT
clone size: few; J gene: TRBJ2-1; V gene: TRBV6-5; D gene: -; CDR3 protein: CASSSGSSYNEQFF; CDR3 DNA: TGTGCCAGCAGTTCTGGAAGCTCCTACAATGAGCAGTTCTTC
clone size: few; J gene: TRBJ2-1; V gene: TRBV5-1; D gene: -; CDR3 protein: CASSLGPPSLDEQFF; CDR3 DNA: TGCGCCAGCAGCCTGGGACCTCCATCTCTCGATGAGCAGTTCTTC
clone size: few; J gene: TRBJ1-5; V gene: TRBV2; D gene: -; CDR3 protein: CASRAQGNQPQHF; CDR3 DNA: TGTGCCAGCAGGGCCCAGGGGAACCAGCCCCAGCATTTT
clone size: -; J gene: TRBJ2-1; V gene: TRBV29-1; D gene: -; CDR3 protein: CSVESDEGEGGDEQFF; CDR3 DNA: TGCAGCGTTGAATCAGATGAGGGGGAAGGAGGCGATGAGCAGTTCTTC
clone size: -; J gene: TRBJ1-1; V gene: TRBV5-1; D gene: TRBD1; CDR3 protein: CASRTGNTEAFF; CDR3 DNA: TGCGCCAGCCGGACAGGGAACACTGAAGCTTTCTTT
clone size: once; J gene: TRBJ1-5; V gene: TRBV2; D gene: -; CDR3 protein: CAVTGTENQPQHF; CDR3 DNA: TGTGCCGTCACCGGGACTGAGAATCAGCCCCAGCATTTT
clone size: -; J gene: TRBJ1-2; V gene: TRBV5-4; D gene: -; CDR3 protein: CASSPQKEQANYGYTF; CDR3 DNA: TGTGCCAGCAGCCCACAAAAGGAACAGGCTAACTATGGCTACACCTTC
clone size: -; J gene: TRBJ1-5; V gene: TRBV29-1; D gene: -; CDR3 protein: CSVGRGGPNQPQHF; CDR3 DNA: TGCAGCGTTGGGCGGGGGGGACCCAATCAGCCCCAGCATTTT
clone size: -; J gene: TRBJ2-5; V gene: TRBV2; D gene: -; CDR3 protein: CASSEERGETQYF; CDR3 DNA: TGTGCCAGCAGTGAAGAACGAGGCGAGACCCAGTACTTC
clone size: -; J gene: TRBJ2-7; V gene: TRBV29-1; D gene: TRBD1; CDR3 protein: CSVATGNEQYF; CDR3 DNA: TGCAGCGTTGCGACAGGGAACGAGCAGTACTTC
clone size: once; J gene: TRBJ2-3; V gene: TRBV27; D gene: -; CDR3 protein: CASSLGGRLPNQYF; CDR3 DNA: TGTGCCAGCAGCCTCGGAGGGCGGCTCCCCAACCAGTATTTT
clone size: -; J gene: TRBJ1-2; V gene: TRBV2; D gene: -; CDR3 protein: CASSEGRSYGYTF; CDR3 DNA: TGTGCCAGCAGTGAAGGACGGTCCTATGGCTACACCTTC
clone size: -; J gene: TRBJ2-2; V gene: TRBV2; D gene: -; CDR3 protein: CASRESPTGELFF; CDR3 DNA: TGTGCCAGCAGGGAAAGTCCTACCGGGGAGCTGTTTTTT
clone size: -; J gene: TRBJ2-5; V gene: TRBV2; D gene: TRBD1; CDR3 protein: CASSPDRVGETQYF; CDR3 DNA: TGTGCCAGCAGTCCGGACAGGGTGGGAGAGACCCAGTACTTC
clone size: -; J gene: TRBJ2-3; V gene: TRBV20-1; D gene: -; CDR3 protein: CSAYTDTQYF; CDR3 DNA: TGCAGTGCTTACACAGATACGCAGTATTTT
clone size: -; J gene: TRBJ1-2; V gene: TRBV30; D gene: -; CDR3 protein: CAWSPGGYYGYTF; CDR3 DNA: TGTGCCTGGAGTCCCGGGGGCTACTATGGCTACACCTTC
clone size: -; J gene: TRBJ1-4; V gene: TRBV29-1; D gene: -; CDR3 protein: CSVSGGIREKLFF; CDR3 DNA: TGCAGCGTTTCGGGAGGGATTCGTGAAAAACTGTTTTTT
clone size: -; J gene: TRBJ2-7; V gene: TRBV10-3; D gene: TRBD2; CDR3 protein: CAIRGTSGTYEQYF; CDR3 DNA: TGTGCCATCAGGGGGACTAGCGGGACGTACGAGCAGTACTTC
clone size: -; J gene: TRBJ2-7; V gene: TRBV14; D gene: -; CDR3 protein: CASSSYPPREQYF; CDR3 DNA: TGTGCCAGCAGCTCATACCCCCCGAGGGAGCAGTACTTC
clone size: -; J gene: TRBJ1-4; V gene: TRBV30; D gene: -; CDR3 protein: CALQGFDEKLFF; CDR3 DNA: TGTGCCTTACAGGGTTTCGATGAAAAACTGTTTTTT
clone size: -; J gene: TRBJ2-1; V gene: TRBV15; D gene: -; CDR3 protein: CATSRDRSYNEQFF; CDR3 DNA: TGTGCCACCAGCAGAGATCGATCCTACAATGAGCAGTTCTTC
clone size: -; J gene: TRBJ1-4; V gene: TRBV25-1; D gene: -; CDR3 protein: CASSDIGGRTNEKLFF; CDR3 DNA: TGTGCCAGCAGTGACATCGGCGGGAGGACTAATGAAAAACTGTTTTTT
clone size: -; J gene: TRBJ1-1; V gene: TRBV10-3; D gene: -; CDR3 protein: CAIRTHYLFGAEAFF; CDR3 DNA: TGTGCCATCAGAACACATTACCTCTTCGGAGCTGAAGCTTTCTTT
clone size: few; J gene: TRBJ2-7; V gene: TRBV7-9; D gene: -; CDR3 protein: CASSFGGPPYEQYF; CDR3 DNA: TGTGCCAGCAGCTTCGGGGGACCACCCTACGAGCAGTACTTC
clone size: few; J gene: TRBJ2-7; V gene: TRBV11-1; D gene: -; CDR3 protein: CASSQPGDLSYEQYF; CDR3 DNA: TGTGCCAGCAGCCAACCGGGCGATTTAAGCTACGAGCAGTACTTC
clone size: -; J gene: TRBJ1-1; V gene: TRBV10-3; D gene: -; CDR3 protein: CAISPGGNTEAFF; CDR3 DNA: TGTGCCATCAGTCCTGGTGGGAACACTGAAGCTTTCTTT
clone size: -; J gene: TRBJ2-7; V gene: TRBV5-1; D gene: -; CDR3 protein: CASSTTVNYEQYF; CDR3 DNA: TGCGCCAGCAGCACGACAGTTAACTACGAGCAGTACTTC